The 20 T cell receptor beta chains presented below share a single source sample, sequenced in a study of CD8 T cells in ankylosing spondylitis. Regarding the study as a whole: A TCR beta motif of about 8 highly homologous variants seemed to mark ankylosing spondylitis blood.

TCRdb processed the 5' RACE reads anew with MiXCR; each CDR3 protein has one entry. The sample includes around 440,000 distinct CDR3 sequences, roughly 15% of them seen just once. For these TCRs, the target antigens are not known. The sequencing input was blood, either unsorted or a sorted T cell fraction (not recorded which). Receptor source: a male donor with ankylosing spondylitis.

This clonotype occurred many times. This chain connects TRBV12-3 or TRBV12-4 to TRBJ2-7; 12 nucleotides agree with TRBD2. The CDR3 extends over 14 amino acids. The V gene end was trimmed by 6 bases and the J gene end by 3 bases; junction bases not matched to a gene: 3. The CDR3 reads CASRLAGGDYEQYF. The CDR3 DNA follows: TGTGCCAGCAGGCTAGCGGGGGGGGACTACGAGCAGTACTTC.

The V and J genes are TRBV11-3 and TRBJ1-1; D remains unclear. The CDR3 has 12 amino acids. V dropped 4 bases and J dropped 7 bases, with 10 bases sitting between them. CDR1 and CDR2 (germline): SGHNT, YENEEA. The CDR3 nucleotides read TGTGCCAGCAGCTCCCGTGCGGATGAAGCTTTCTTT. Encoded protein: CASSSRADEAFF.

This clonotype has a count of ten or more. J is TRBJ2-1 and V is TRBV5-6; no firm D call. The CDR3 covers 14 residues. V was trimmed by 2 bases and J by 3 bases, leaving 9 bases between them. Germline CDR1 reads SGHDT; CDR2 reads YYEEEE. CDR3 DNA sequence: TGTGCCAGCAGCTTTCGCTCCATCTACAATGAGCAGTTCTTC. It yields the protein CASSFRSIYNEQFF.

This clonotype came up a few times. V gene TRBV20-1 combines with J gene TRBJ1-2; D might be TRBD1 (6 bases). CDR1 DFQATT and CDR2 SNEGSKA come from the germline V gene (reference sequence). There are 11 residues in the CDR3. The V end lost 5 bases, the J end lost 8 bases, and 12 bases lay between the germline ends. CDR3 residues: CSALDRFGYTF. The CDR3, as DNA: TGCAGTGCTCTCGACAGGTTCGGCTACACCTTC.

This clonotype was counted between two and nine times. This chain uses TRBV6-1 with TRBJ2-1, with D perhaps TRBD1 or TRBD2 (5 bases each). This CDR3 contains 15 residues. Per the germline V gene, CDR1 is MNHNS and CDR2 is SASEGT. V gave up 6 bases and J gave up 3 bases, with 15 bases separating them. Here the CDR3 DNA reads TGTGCCAGCAGCCCGCGGAGTGGGGGCTACAATGAGCAGTTCTTC. Protein: CASSPRSGGYNEQFF.

The chain is built from TRBV20-1 and TRBJ2-7; D is uncertain. Trimming took 0 bases from V and 0 from J, leaving 9 bases between them. This CDR3 has 14 amino acids. CDR1 DFQATT and CDR2 SNEGSKA come from the germline V gene (reference sequence). CDR3: CSARDPRASYEQYF. The CDR3 coding sequence is TGCAGTGCTAGAGATCCCAGAGCCTCCTACGAGCAGTACTTC.

This clonotype was recorded at least ten times. This chain's CDR3 is CSVVKGNFLNTGELFF. Written as DNA, the CDR3 is TGCAGCGTTGTTAAGGGCAACTTCCTCAACACCGGGGAGCTGTTTTTT. The gene calls are TRBV29-1 and TRBJ2-2; D is unresolved. The CDR3 consists of 16 residues. V lost 4 bases, J lost 2 bases, and 17 bases lay in between. Germline loops: CDR1 SQVTM, CDR2 ANQGSEA.

This clonotype has a count of ten or more. The chain recombines TRBV10-3 with TRBJ1-2; 8 bases map to TRBD1. With V trimmed by 7 bases and J by 0 bases, 4 bases remained unmatched. In germline, CDR1 is ENHRY, CDR2 SYGVKD. The CDR3 runs 14 residues. The CDR3 sequence: CAIKGQGTNYGYTF. CDR3 sequence (DNA): TGTGCCATCAAAGGACAGGGCACTAACTATGGCTACACCTTC.

Many counts were recorded for this clonotype. The rearrangement links TRBV12-3 or TRBV12-4 to TRBJ2-5, with TRBD2 identical over 10 bases. The V and J ends lost 5 bases and 4 bases, in that order; junction bases with no gene match: 13. CDR3 length: 17 residues. The CDR3 DNA reads as TGTGCCAGCAGTCCTCCGGGACTAGCGATAAGTGGAGAGACCCAGTACTTC. Its protein product is CASSPPGLAISGETQYF.

This clonotype came up a few times. This rearrangement joins TRBV29-1 to TRBJ2-5, with a possible D match to TRBD1 (6 bases). There are 14 residues in the CDR3. V gave up 4 bases and J gave up 4 bases, with 16 bases separating them. Per the germline V gene, CDR1 is SQVTM and CDR2 is ANQGSEA. CDR3 loop: CSVVRLLRGETQYF. Written as DNA, the CDR3 is TGCAGCGTTGTGAGACTCCTCAGGGGAGAGACCCAGTACTTC.

This clonotype was seen a few times. This chain uses TRBV5-1 with TRBJ2-1; TRBD1 aligns across 12 bases. With V trimmed by 4 bases and J by 6 bases, 14 bases remained unmatched. CDR3 size: 18 residues. Germline CDR1 reads SGHRS; CDR2 reads YFSETQ. The CDR3 region is CASSRMGTGGAPSNEQFF. The DNA of the CDR3 is TGCGCCAGCAGCCGGATGGGGACAGGGGGCGCCCCCTCCAATGAGCAGTTCTTC.

In DNA form, the CDR3 reads TGTGCCAGCAGCCTGTCTGCAGGGACCGGGCGCGAGCAGTACTTC. It is translated as CASSLSAGTGREQYF. This chain links TRBV5-5 with TRBJ2-7; D may correspond to TRBD1 or TRBD2 (5 bases each). This CDR3 contains 15 residues. Trimming left V 4 bases short and J 6 bases short, with 20 bases between. Germline V gives CDR1 SGHKS, CDR2 YYEKEE (reference sequence).

The chain joins TRBV7-9 to TRBJ1-1; tentative D call: TRBD1 (5 bases). This CDR3 is built from 12 residues. V was pared by 5 bases and J by 10 bases, with 14 bases between. Germline-derived CDR1 and CDR2 are SEHNR and FQNEAQ (reference sequence). CDR3 residues: CASSLRGVGAFF. CDR3 nucleotides: TGTGCCAGCAGCCTCCGAGGGGTGGGAGCTTTCTTT.

CDR3 bases: TGCAGCGCGGGGACGGTACAAGAGACCCAGTACTTC. It specifies CSAGTVQETQYF. This chain links TRBV29-1 with TRBJ2-5, with D possibly being TRBD1 or TRBD2 (5 bases each). Germline CDR1 reads SQVTM; CDR2 reads ANQGSEA. Trimming cost V 7 bases and J 2 bases, with 11 bases left between them. CDR3 length equals 12 residues. Full variable domain (outside the CDR3, taken from reference TRBV29-1 and TRBJ2-5): SAVISQKPSRDICQRGTSLTIQCQVDSQVTMMFWYRQQPGQSLTLIATANQGSEATYESGFVIDKFPISRPNLTFSTLTVSNMSPEDSSIYLCSAGTVQETQYFGPGTRLLVL.

The table lists this clonotype with many counts. The chain carries TRBV5-1 and TRBJ2-7; a possible D gene is TRBD2 (6 bases). Between the trimmed V and J ends, which lost 3 bases and 0 bases, there was a span of 13 bases. This CDR3 region has 15 residues. Germline values: CDR1 SGHRS, CDR2 YFSETQ. In nucleotides, the CDR3 is TGCGCCAGCAGCTCCGGTAGCGGACTCTCCTACGAGCAGTACTTC. Encoded protein: CASSSGSGLSYEQYF. The variable domain in full, completed from reference TRBV5-1 and TRBJ2-7, reads KAGVTQTPRYLIKTRGQQVTLSCSPISGHRSVSWYQQTPGQGLQFLFEYFSETQRNKGNFPGRFSGRQFSNSRSEMNVSTLELGDSALYLCASSSGSGLSYEQYFGPGTRLTVT.

The sample holds a few counts of this clonotype. Here the CDR3 DNA reads TGCAGTGCTAGCCAGGGACAGGGGGATAATTCACCCCTCCACTTT. It encodes CSASQGQGDNSPLHF. This sequence joins TRBV20-1 and TRBJ1-6; 11 bases map to TRBD1. Germline CDR1 reads DFQATT; CDR2 reads SNEGSKA (reference sequence). V lost 3 bases and J lost 5; bases outside the gene matches: 3. This CDR3 is 15 amino acids long.

This clonotype was seen only a few times. The chain combines TRBV20-1 with TRBJ2-1; 13 bases map to TRBD2. Unmatched junction bases numbered 11, after V lost 0 bases and J lost 6 bases. Germline-derived CDR1 and CDR2 are DFQATT and SNEGSKA (reference sequence). The CDR3 is 18 amino acids. Here the CDR3 reads CSARDPTSGRALSNEQFF. CDR3 nucleotides: TGCAGTGCTAGAGATCCTACTAGCGGGAGGGCCCTGTCCAATGAGCAGTTCTTC.

CDR3 sequence reads: CASRSSGRARNEQFF. The DNA of the CDR3 is TGTGCCAGCAGATCTAGCGGGAGGGCGAGAAATGAGCAGTTCTTC. The V call is TRBV12-3 or TRBV12-4, the J call TRBJ2-1, with 12 bases identical to TRBD2. This CDR3 contains 15 residues. V lost 6 bases to trimming and J lost 7 bases; unmatched junction nucleotides: 7.

The CDR3 sequence is CASSSLAGVVTDTQYF. In DNA form, the CDR3 reads TGTGCCAGCAGTTCTCTAGCGGGAGTAGTGACAGATACGCAGTATTTT. The chain combines TRBV28 with TRBJ2-3, with 10 bases that match TRBD2. Looked up from germline, CDR1 is MDHEN and CDR2 is SYDVKM. The CDR3 is 16 amino acids. V was clipped by 4 bases and J by 3 bases; unmatched bases: 7.

The chain recombines TRBV5-1 with TRBJ2-7, with D maybe TRBD1 (6 bases). V was trimmed by 3 bases and J by 3 bases, leaving 28 bases between them. This CDR3 contains 19 residues. Per germline, CDR1 SGHRS and CDR2 YFSETQ. The CDR3: CASSSSSSQGNLPYYEQYF. For the CDR3, the DNA is TGCGCCAGCAGCTCGTCATCCTCCCAGGGGAATCTCCCATACTACGAGCAGTACTTC.